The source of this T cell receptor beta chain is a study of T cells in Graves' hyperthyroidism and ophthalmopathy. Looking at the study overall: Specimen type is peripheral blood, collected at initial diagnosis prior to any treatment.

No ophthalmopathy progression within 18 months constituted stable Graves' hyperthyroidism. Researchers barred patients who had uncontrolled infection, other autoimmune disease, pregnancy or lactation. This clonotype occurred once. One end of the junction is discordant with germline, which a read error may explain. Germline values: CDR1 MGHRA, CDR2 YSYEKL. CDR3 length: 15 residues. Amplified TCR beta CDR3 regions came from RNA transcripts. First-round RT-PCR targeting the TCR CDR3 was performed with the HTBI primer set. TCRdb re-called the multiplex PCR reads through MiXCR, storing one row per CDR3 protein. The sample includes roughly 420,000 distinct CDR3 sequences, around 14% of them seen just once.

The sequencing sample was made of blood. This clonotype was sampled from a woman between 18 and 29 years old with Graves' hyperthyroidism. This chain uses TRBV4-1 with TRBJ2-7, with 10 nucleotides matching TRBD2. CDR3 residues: CASSQTLAGDKEQYF. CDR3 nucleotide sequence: TGTGCCAGCAGCCAAACTCTAGCGGGGGACAAGGAGCAGTACTTC.